A single sample gave rise to the 3 T cell receptor beta chains below, sequenced in a study of spatial heterogeneity in lung cancer. Points from the study as a whole: Within tumors, counts of expanded alpha and beta TCRs tracked tumor mutation counts.

TCRdb redid the calling of the 5' RACE reads with MiXCR, one entry per CDR3 protein. The data show several thousand distinct CDR3 sequences, approximately 10% seen once. These receptors have no known antigen. Specified time point: sample taken at primary tumor resection. Material: lung tumor tissue, obtained at surgery. These receptors were collected from a female donor with early-stage non-small cell lung cancer.

This clonotype is medium-sized. The chain's CDR3 is CSGGCDRKYNEQFF. CDR3 nucleotide sequence: TGCAGTGGGGGTTGCGACAGAAAGTACAATGAGCAGTTCTTC. The rearrangement links TRBV20-1 to TRBJ2-1; D perhaps matches TRBD1 (5 bases). Germline CDR1 and CDR2: DFQATT and SNEGSKA (reference sequence). V was shortened by 7 bases and J by 4 bases, with 17 bases between the two germline ends. The CDR3 is made up of 14 amino acids.

The sample holds a few counts of this clonotype. The chain carries TRBV20-1 and TRBJ1-1; TRBD1 might be the D (6 bases). Trimming cost V 5 bases and J 4 bases, with 17 bases left between them. This CDR3 region has 14 residues. The germline CDR1 and CDR2 sequences are DFQATT and SNEGSKA (reference sequence). The CDR3: CSAPILRGGTEAFF. Written as DNA, the CDR3 is TGCAGTGCTCCAATTCTCAGGGGAGGCACTGAAGCTTTCTTT.

By share of the sample, this clonotype is medium-sized (0.01 to 0.1%). The J gene is TRBJ2-7, the V gene TRBV20-1, with D tentatively TRBD1 (5 bases). Trimming cost V 4 bases and J 0 bases, with 19 bases left between them. The germline V gene encodes CDR1 DFQATT and CDR2 SNEGSKA (reference sequence). This CDR3 has 16 amino acids. CDR3 sequence (DNA): TGCAGTGCTAATACGGGCAGGGCGAGGAGCTCCTACGAGCAGTACTTC. It encodes CSANTGRARSSYEQYF.